Below, one T cell receptor beta chain is given with its context. The repertoire was sequenced with immunoSEQ multiplex PCR; TCRdb's copy has only in-frame clones and lacks some. The sample contains about 130,000 clones, 85% of which appear only once. The data are from a study of blood T cell repertoires in COVID-19. The germline V and J ends were trimmed by 3 bases and 2 bases, with 10 bases remaining between them. This CDR3 spans 14 amino acids. CDR1 KGHSH and CDR2 LQKENI come from the germline V gene. Material: peripheral blood. J is TRBJ1-1 and V is TRBV18; a possible D gene is TRBD1 (5 bases). The clonotype comes from an elderly man with active or convalescent COVID-19. The CDR3: CASSPGGTNTEAFF. CDR3 nucleotide sequence: TGTGCCAGCTCACCGGGGGGAACCAACACTGAAGCTTTCTTT.